Detailed here is one TCR beta chain. The data were taken from a study of blood T cell repertoires in COVID-19. Overall study: T cells, B-cell-depleted T cells, or PBMCs supplied cDNA or gDNA.

While infection was still active, Seattle patients were enrolled and then followed longitudinally. Original processing notes: Estimated nucleated cell counts came from reference gene primer amplification. Sequenced by immunoSEQ multiplex PCR; TCRdb stores in-frame clones only, minus some. V, J and clone size are taken as reported in that table, and D and trimming were inferred from the DNA itself. The repertoire consists of about 170,000 clones, with roughly 93% occurring once and the leading ten covering about 5%. The sequencing input was peripheral blood. This receptor was obtained from a man aged 18 to 29 with COVID-19, enrolled during active disease.

Written as DNA, the CDR3 is TGCGCCAGCCGCGGGACAGGCTCCTACAATGAGCAGTTCTTC. This encodes CASRGTGSYNEQFF. The chain recombines TRBV10-2 with TRBJ2-1, with 8 bases fitting TRBD1. Per germline, CDR1 WSHSY and CDR2 SAAADI. Trimming cost V 8 bases and J 0 bases; bases outside gene matches: 3. The length of the CDR3 is 14 residues.